A single sample gave rise to the 10 T cell receptor beta chains below, sequenced in a study of T-cell memory formation after mild COVID-19. From the 5' RACE reads, TCRdb called clonotypes with MiXCR, one entry per CDR3 protein. Among approximately 430,000 distinct CDR3 sequences, less than 25% were seen once, and the ten largest hold around 13%. Sequenced: PBMCs or a T cell subset sorted from them (not recorded which). The receptors stem from an adult woman who had mild COVID-19 (a few samples of this study predate the infection). Cell type and time point are not known.

The rearrangement links TRBV5-1 to TRBJ1-1; D is uncertain. This CDR3 comprises 11 residues. In germline, CDR1 is SGHRS, CDR2 YFSETQ. Between the trimmed V and J ends, which lost 3 bases and 11 bases, there was a span of 11 bases. Here the CDR3 reads CASSYAAGAFF. The CDR3 DNA reads TGCGCCAGCAGCTATGCCGCGGGGGCTTTCTTT. Drawing the rest from reference TRBV5-1 and TRBJ1-1, the complete variable domain is KAGVTQTPRYLIKTRGQQVTLSCSPISGHRSVSWYQQTPGQGLQFLFEYFSETQRNKGNFPGRFSGRQFSNSRSEMNVSTLELGDSALYLCASSYAAGAFFGQGTRLTVV.

The genes are TRBV6-2 or TRBV6-3 and TRBJ2-4, with 7 bases aligning to TRBD2. The CDR3 has 13 amino acids. Germline loops: CDR1 MNHEY, CDR2 SVGEGT. The J segment lost 9 bases and the V segment lost 4 bases, leaving 6 bases of the junction unmatched. CDR3 in amino acids: CASSFGGEGIQYF. The CDR3 coding sequence is TGTGCCAGCAGTTTCGGCGGGGAGGGCATTCAGTACTTC.

This clonotype was counted a few times. The gene calls are TRBV7-9 and TRBJ1-1; 8 positions agree with TRBD1. CDR3 length: 15 amino acids. Germline assignment: CDR1 SEHNR and CDR2 FQNEAQ (reference sequence). Trimming cost V 5 bases and J 3 bases; bases outside gene matches: 8. The CDR3 loop is CASSTWTGWHTEAFF. The CDR3 DNA reads TGTGCCAGCAGCACTTGGACAGGGTGGCACACTGAAGCTTTCTTT. The full variable domain, its missing parts supplied by reference TRBV7-9 and TRBJ1-1, is DTGVSQNPRHKITKRGQNVTFRCDPISEHNRLYWYRQTLGQGPEFLTYFQNEAQLEKSRLLSDRFSAERPKGSFSTLEIQRTEQGDSAMYLCASSTWTGWHTEAFFGQGTRLTVV.

This clonotype showed up just a few times. The J gene is TRBJ2-5, the V gene TRBV30, with D uncertain. With 0 bases removed from V and 3 bases from J, the gap between germline ends came to 8 bases. The CDR3 spans 13 residues. Germline CDR1 and CDR2: GTSNPN and SVGIG (reference sequence). The CDR3 sequence: CAWSVGGKETQYF. The CDR3 nucleotides are TGTGCCTGGAGTGTCGGCGGAAAAGAGACCCAGTACTTC.

The chain recombines TRBV7-8 with TRBJ2-1; no clear D. Trimming took 0 bases from V and 7 from J, leaving 10 bases between them. The CDR3 has 14 residues. Germline loops: CDR1 SGHVS, CDR2 FQNEAQ. In DNA form, the CDR3 reads TGTGCCAGCAGCTTAGCGTCTGAGTGGAATGAGCAGTTCTTC. It is translated as CASSLASEWNEQFF.

V and J are TRBV12-3 or TRBV12-4 and TRBJ1-1, with 10 bases that match TRBD1. V lost 7 bases and J lost 1; bases outside the gene matches: 6. The length of the CDR3 is 15 residues. This CDR3 is CASTMDRGTNTEAFF. The CDR3 nucleotides read TGTGCCAGCACCATGGACAGGGGGACGAACACTGAAGCTTTCTTT.

This rearrangement joins TRBV27 to TRBJ2-1; D gene ambiguous. This CDR3 has 11 residues. Germline CDR1 MNHEY, CDR2 SMNVEV (reference sequence). The V end lost 6 bases, the J end lost 9 bases, and 9 bases lay between the germline ends. The CDR3, as DNA: TGTGCCAGCAGACGGGTCGGTGAGCAGTTCTTC. Amino acids: CASRRVGEQFF.

V is TRBV7-3 and J is TRBJ1-2; possibly TRBD1 for D (5 bases). V was pared by 5 bases and J by 2 bases, with 12 bases between. The germline V gene has CDR1 SGHTA and CDR2 FQGTGA. The CDR3 contains 14 residues. The CDR3 is CASSPGWENYGYTF. In DNA, the CDR3 is TGTGCCAGCAGCCCAGGGTGGGAGAACTATGGCTACACCTTC.

This clonotype was seen at least ten times. In DNA form, the CDR3 reads TGTGCCAACCAACCGGGGCGGGGGGCGACATACGAGCAGTACTTC. This gives the protein CANQPGRGATYEQYF. This chain joins TRBV2 and TRBJ2-7; TRBD2 matches 8 bases. Germline CDR1 and CDR2: SNHLY and FYNNEI. This CDR3 spans 15 amino acids. The V and J ends lost 10 bases and 4 bases, in that order; junction bases with no gene match: 15.

This clonotype was seen only a few times. The rearrangement uses TRBV6-5 and TRBJ2-3; 14 nucleotides agree with TRBD2. The V gene's germline CDR1 is MNHEY and CDR2 SVGAGI. V trimming: 5 bases; J trimming: 8 bases; junction bases outside the gene matches: 9. The CDR3 runs 16 residues. The DNA for the CDR3 is TGTGCCAGCAGTAAAACGGGACTAGCGGGAGTTCTTACGCAGTATTTT. This codes for CASSKTGLAGVLTQYF.